This is a list of T cell receptor beta chains from one sample in a study of blood T cell repertoires in COVID-19. Profiling relied on immunoSEQ multiplex PCR, and the TCRdb table lists in-frame clones only, not all of them. Among around 220,000 clones listed, 88% were seen once. The sample taken for sequencing was peripheral blood. Every receptor here comes from a man between 18 and 35 years old with active or convalescent COVID-19. CDR3s include the opening cysteine and the closing phenylalanine or tryptophan. The D gene is left open where the match is weak. Rows give clone size only sometimes, using once, few, many, or a class for an expanded clone.

V: TRBV19
D: .
J: TRBJ1-1
size: .
CDR3: CASRIQGGGTEAFF
DNA: TGTGCCAGTAGGATACAGGGTGGTGGCACTGAAGCTTTCTTT

V: TRBV16
D: .
J: TRBJ2-3
size: .
CDR3: CASSRRIGVSTDTQYF
DNA: TGTGCCAGCAGCCGCAGAATAGGAGTCTCCACAGATACGCAGTATTTT

V: TRBV30
D: .
J: TRBJ2-7
size: .
CDR3: CAWSVWQGGPYEQYF
DNA: TGTGCCTGGAGTGTCTGGCAGGGGGGCCCCTACGAGCAGTACTTC

V: TRBV30
D: TRBD1
J: TRBJ2-3
size: .
CDR3: CAWTGGSTDTQYF
DNA: TGTGCCTGGACAGGGGGATCCACAGATACGCAGTATTTT

V: TRBV19
D: TRBD2
J: TRBJ2-1
size: .
CDR3: CASSIVASGSVNEQFF
DNA: TGTGCCAGTAGTATAGTAGCTAGCGGGAGTGTAAATGAGCAGTTCTTC

V: TRBV5-1
D: TRBD2
J: TRBJ2-1
size: .
CDR3: CASSPGTSGSMGEQFF
DNA: TGCGCCAGCAGCCCCGGGACTAGCGGGAGTATGGGTGAGCAGTTCTTC

V: TRBV18
D: TRBD1
J: TRBJ2-1
size: .
CDR3: CASSSSTGSFNEQFF
DNA: TGTGCCAGTTCCTCTTCGACAGGGTCGTTCAATGAGCAGTTCTTC

V: TRBV28
D: TRBD1
J: TRBJ1-6
size: .
CDR3: CASSPSRTGNRDSPLHF
DNA: TGTGCCAGCAGTCCATCCAGGACAGGGAACAGGGATTCACCCCTCCACTTT

V: TRBV7-9
D: .
J: TRBJ1-2
size: once
CDR3: CASSPKTGNYGYTF
DNA: TGTGCCAGCAGCCCAAAAACGGGAAACTATGGCTACACCTTC

V: TRBV7-8
D: TRBD2
J: TRBJ2-1
size: .
CDR3: CASSSTGLAVSNEQFF
DNA: TGTGCCAGCAGCTCTACGGGACTAGCGGTCTCCAATGAGCAGTTCTTC

V: TRBV11-2
D: TRBD2
J: TRBJ2-3
size: once
CDR3: CASSLYSGALTDTQYF
DNA: TGTGCCAGCAGCTTATATAGCGGGGCTCTCACAGATACGCAGTATTTT

V: TRBV5-1
D: .
J: TRBJ1-4
size: .
CDR3: CASSPGTSSEKLFF
DNA: TGCGCCAGCAGCCCCGGGACATCAAGTGAAAAACTGTTTTTT

V: TRBV12-5
D: .
J: TRBJ1-2
size: .
CDR3: CASGGIKFRDGYGYTF
DNA: TGTGCTAGTGGTGGGATAAAGTTCAGGGATGGGTATGGCTACACCTTC

V: TRBV7-6
D: .
J: TRBJ2-7
size: .
CDR3: CASSLMVAEGYEQYF
DNA: TGTGCCAGCAGCTTAATGGTAGCTGAAGGCTACGAGCAGTACTTC

V: TRBV11-2
D: .
J: TRBJ2-7
size: .
CDR3: CASGPPTETYEQYF
DNA: TGTGCCAGCGGCCCCCCGACAGAAACCTACGAGCAGTACTTC

V: TRBV19
D: TRBD2
J: TRBJ2-3
size: .
CDR3: CASRTSGAILSTDTQYF
DNA: TGTGCCAGTAGAACTAGCGGGGCCATCCTTTCCACAGATACGCAGTATTTT

V: TRBV18
D: TRBD2
J: TRBJ2-2
size: .
CDR3: CASSPNQASGSSGELFF
DNA: TGTGCCAGCTCACCGAATCAGGCTAGCGGGAGTAGCGGGGAGCTGTTTTTT

V: TRBV10-2
D: TRBD1
J: TRBJ1-5
size: .
CDR3: CASSYMTGKGQPQHF
DNA: TGCGCCAGCAGTTACATGACAGGGAAGGGACAGCCCCAGCATTTT

V: TRBV27
D: .
J: TRBJ1-5
size: .
CDR3: CASSHRGAGGQPQHF
DNA: TGTGCCAGCAGCCATAGGGGGGCGGGGGGTCAGCCCCAGCATTTT

V: TRBV19
D: .
J: TRBJ1-5
size: .
CDR3: CASSFTGSSYSNQPQHF
DNA: TGTGCCAGTAGTTTTACAGGGAGTTCCTATAGCAATCAGCCCCAGCATTTT

V: TRBV3-1/TRBV3-2
D: TRBD1
J: TRBJ1-6
size: .
CDR3: CASSQTGVHNSPLHF
DNA: TGTGCCAGCAGTCAAACAGGGGTTCATAATTCACCCCTCCACTTT

V: TRBV6-5
D: .
J: TRBJ2-7
size: .
CDR3: CASSYSARGYEQYF
DNA: TGTGCCAGCAGTTACTCAGCCAGGGGCTACGAGCAGTACTTC

V: TRBV5-1
D: TRBD2
J: TRBJ2-3
size: once
CDR3: CASSLAPGGTSTDTQYF
DNA: TGCGCCAGCAGCTTGGCCCCGGGAGGTACTAGCACAGATACGCAGTATTTT

V: TRBV19
D: TRBD1
J: TRBJ1-6
size: .
CDR3: CASSRDRDSPLHF
DNA: TGTGCCAGTAGTAGGGACAGGGATTCACCCCTCCACTTT

V: TRBV5-6
D: TRBD1
J: TRBJ1-5
size: .
CDR3: CASSLQGINQPQHF
DNA: TGTGCCAGCAGCTTACAGGGGATCAATCAGCCCCAGCATTTT

V: TRBV7-8
D: TRBD2
J: TRBJ2-7
size: .
CDR3: CASSQPRLAASYEQYF
DNA: TGTGCCAGCAGCCAGCCTCGACTAGCGGCGTCCTACGAGCAGTACTTC

V: TRBV27
D: .
J: TRBJ2-7
size: .
CDR3: CASSIQGGEQYF
DNA: TGTGCCAGCAGTATCCAGGGGGGCGAGCAGTACTTC

V: TRBV29-1
D: TRBD1
J: TRBJ1-1
size: .
CDR3: CSVEDRGTVKAFF
DNA: TGCAGCGTTGAAGATCGGGGGACAGTGAAAGCTTTCTTT

V: TRBV19
D: TRBD1
J: TRBJ1-1
size: .
CDR3: CASSLGQAKQVAFF
DNA: TGTGCCAGTAGTTTGGGACAGGCGAAGCAGGTAGCTTTCTTT

V: TRBV9
D: .
J: TRBJ2-6
size: .
CDR3: CASSVGQGSPGANVLTF
DNA: TGTGCCAGCAGCGTAGGCCAGGGTAGCCCTGGGGCCAACGTCCTGACTTTC

V: TRBV7-9
D: .
J: TRBJ1-1
size: .
CDR3: CASSFALDSEAFF
DNA: TGTGCCAGCAGCTTTGCCTTGGACAGTGAAGCTTTCTTT

V: TRBV7-8
D: .
J: TRBJ1-5
size: .
CDR3: CASSPQGMRNQPQHF
DNA: TGTGCCAGCAGCCCACAGGGTATGCGCAATCAGCCCCAGCATTTT

V: TRBV14
D: .
J: TRBJ1-1
size: .
CDR3: CASSRKKGATEAFF
DNA: TGTGCCAGCAGCCGAAAGAAAGGGGCGACTGAAGCTTTCTTT

V: TRBV7-3
D: TRBD2
J: TRBJ2-1
size: .
CDR3: CASSLLAGGDNEQFF
DNA: TGTGCCAGCAGCTTACTAGCGGGAGGGGACAATGAGCAGTTCTTC

V: TRBV5-8
D: .
J: TRBJ2-1
size: .
CDR3: CASSLAYPGSYNEQFF
DNA: TGTGCCAGCAGCTTGGCGTACCCGGGCTCCTACAATGAGCAGTTCTTC

V: TRBV18
D: TRBD2
J: TRBJ2-1
size: .
CDR3: CASSPKASGNNEQFF
DNA: TGTGCCAGCTCACCCAAGGCTAGCGGAAACAATGAGCAGTTCTTC

V: TRBV5-1
D: .
J: TRBJ2-7
size: .
CDR3: CASSLETLGIAGESYEQYF
DNA: TGCGCCAGCAGCCTGGAAACCCTTGGGATTGCAGGGGAAAGCTACGAGCAGTACTTC

V: TRBV11-2
D: .
J: TRBJ1-1
size: .
CDR3: CASTGQTNTEAFF
DNA: TGTGCCAGCACCGGACAGACCAACACTGAAGCTTTCTTT

V: TRBV30
D: .
J: TRBJ1-2
size: once
CDR3: CAWKAGVGYTF
DNA: TGTGCCTGGAAGGCAGGTGTTGGCTACACCTTC

V: TRBV7-6
D: TRBD1
J: TRBJ1-2
size: .
CDR3: CASSLQGTGPPNYGYTF
DNA: TGTGCCAGCAGCTTACAGGGGACAGGACCTCCTAACTATGGCTACACCTTC

V: TRBV5-5
D: .
J: TRBJ1-6
size: .
CDR3: CASSQRPVTGFLASPLHF
DNA: TGTGCCAGCAGCCAGAGACCAGTTACAGGGTTCTTGGCATCACCCCTCCACTTT

V: TRBV30
D: .
J: TRBJ2-2
size: .
CDR3: CAWPGTGRTGELFF
DNA: TGTGCCTGGCCCGGGACTGGACGAACCGGGGAGCTGTTTTTT

V: TRBV6-1
D: TRBD2
J: TRBJ2-3
size: .
CDR3: CASSEGTSGRTDTQYF
DNA: TGTGCCAGCAGTGAAGGGACTAGCGGAAGAACAGATACGCAGTATTTT

V: TRBV24-1
D: .
J: TRBJ2-7
size: once
CDR3: CATSDLPASSYEQYF
DNA: TGTGCCACCAGTGATCTTCCGGCTAGCTCCTACGAGCAGTACTTC

V: TRBV9
D: TRBD1
J: TRBJ2-7
size: .
CDR3: CASSVGTGTGVAGYEQYF
DNA: TGTGCCAGCAGCGTGGGCACCGGGACAGGGGTCGCGGGGTACGAGCAGTACTTC

V: TRBV18
D: TRBD1
J: TRBJ1-1
size: .
CDR3: CASSPQPGQMNTEAFF
DNA: TGTGCCAGCTCACCTCAACCGGGACAGATGAACACTGAAGCTTTCTTT

V: TRBV6-5
D: TRBD2
J: TRBJ2-4
size: few
CDR3: CASSSPSGRGNIQYF
DNA: TGTGCCAGCAGTTCCCCTAGCGGGAGGGGAAACATTCAGTACTTC

V: TRBV19
D: .
J: TRBJ1-1
size: .
CDR3: CASSISGRIEAFF
DNA: TGTGCCAGTAGTATTAGCGGGCGGATAGAAGCTTTCTTT